These 21 T cell receptor beta chains were sequenced from one sample in a study of CD8 T cells in ankylosing spondylitis. General observations from the study: Made up of under ten highly homologous variants, a TCR beta motif appeared characteristic of ankylosing spondylitis blood.

TCRdb reprocessed the 5' RACE reads via MiXCR and lists one record per CDR3 protein. Seen here are 700,000 to 850,000 distinct CDR3 sequences, about 10% observed once, and the top ten hold around 0.51%. No antigens are known for them. Sequences were obtained from blood, either unsorted or a sorted T cell fraction (not recorded which). The receptor source for this set is a male donor with ankylosing spondylitis.

The CDR3 DNA reads as TGTGGGGGTGCGAAAGGGGACGAGCAGTACTTC. It codes for CGGAKGDEQYF. J is TRBJ2-7 and V is TRBV30; weak D call: TRBD1 (5 bases). In germline, CDR1 is GTSNPN, CDR2 SVGIG (reference sequence). The CDR3 length is 11 residues. The full variable domain, in which reference TRBV30 and TRBJ2-7 provide the parts outside the CDR3, is SQTIHQWPATLVQPVGSPLSLECTVEGTSNPNLYWYRQAAGRGLQLLFYSVGIGQISSEVPQNLSASRPQDRQFILSSKKLLLSDSGFYLCGGAKGDEQYFGPGTRLTVT.

This clonotype has only a few counts. The chain joins TRBV7-2 to TRBJ1-2; TRBD1 agrees at 8 bases. V was pared by 5 bases and J by 8 bases, with 10 bases of the junction left unmatched. The CDR3 covers 14 residues. Germline lookup yields CDR1 SGHTA and CDR2 FQGNSA. The CDR3 DNA follows: TGTGCCAGCAGCGATCGACAGGGGAGGATAGGCTACACCTTC. It specifies CASSDRQGRIGYTF.

This clonotype appeared many times. Written as DNA, the CDR3 is TGCAGTGCTAGGGGGCTTGGGGGACAGCCCCAGCATTTT. Amino acids: CSARGLGGQPQHF. The chain uses TRBV20-1 and TRBJ1-5; TRBD1 is a possible D gene (5 bases). V dropped 3 bases and J dropped 7 bases, with 13 bases sitting between them. The CDR3 totals 13 residues. Per germline, CDR1 DFQATT and CDR2 SNEGSKA (reference sequence).

The chain combines TRBV9 with TRBJ2-1; D remains unclear. Trimming stripped 3 bases from V and 3 bases from J, with 7 bases between. The CDR3 totals 13 residues. The germline gives CDR1 SGDLS, CDR2 YYNGEE. CDR3: CASSGRNYNEQFF. The CDR3 bases are TGTGCCAGCAGCGGGCGGAACTACAATGAGCAGTTCTTC.

This clonotype was observed a few times. The rearrangement links TRBV7-3 to TRBJ1-1; D unresolved. The CDR3 length is 13 residues. The V end lost 5 bases, the J end lost 1 base, and 8 bases lay between the germline ends. Germline V gene lookup returns CDR1 SGHTA and CDR2 FQGTGA. The CDR3 loop is CASSATRNTEAFF. As DNA, the CDR3 is TGTGCCAGCAGCGCTACGCGGAACACTGAAGCTTTCTTT.

In its sample, this clonotype was seen many times. The chain recombines TRBV29-1 with TRBJ1-3, with D perhaps TRBD1 (5 bases). Germline assignment: CDR1 SQVTM and CDR2 ANQGSEA. The CDR3 spans 12 residues. The V end lost 6 bases, the J end lost 7 bases, and 13 bases lay between the germline ends. The chain's CDR3 is CSVHGTANTIYF. The CDR3, as DNA: TGCAGCGTCCACGGGACGGCTAACACCATATATTTT.

The V call is TRBV5-1, the J call TRBJ1-5; a weak D match, TRBD1 (5 bases). The CDR3 totals 14 residues. Per the germline V gene, CDR1 is SGHRS and CDR2 is YFSETQ. Between the trimmed V and J ends, which lost 4 bases and 5 bases, there was a span of 13 bases. CDR3 sequence (DNA): TGCGCCAGCAGCCCACAGGAAGGGTATCAGCCCCAGCATTTT. Its translation is CASSPQEGYQPQHF.

V usage is TRBV11-2 and J usage is TRBJ2-5; no definite D call. The CDR3 has 14 residues. Germline assignment: CDR1 SGHAT and CDR2 FQNNGV. Trimming took 0 bases from V and 5 from J, leaving 10 bases between them. The CDR3 loop is CASSLEPRPETQYF. Written as DNA, the CDR3 is TGTGCCAGCAGCTTAGAACCCAGGCCCGAGACCCAGTACTTC.

The chain joins TRBV5-1 to TRBJ1-4, with a possible D match to TRBD1 (5 bases). The V gene's germline CDR1 is SGHRS and CDR2 YFSETQ. Trimming shortened V by 0 bases and J by 6 bases, and 9 bases separated the two germline ends. This CDR3 has 14 amino acids. The CDR3 spells CASSLVGTDEKLFF. For the CDR3, the DNA is TGCGCCAGCAGCTTGGTCGGGACGGATGAAAAACTGTTTTTT.

This clonotype was seen more than once but under ten times. This chain links TRBV11-2 with TRBJ2-2, with 7 nucleotides matching TRBD2. Germline V gene lookup returns CDR1 SGHAT and CDR2 FQNNGV. Trimming at V came to 7 bases and at J to 5 bases, leaving 10 bases not matched to a gene. The CDR3 totals 15 residues. As DNA, the CDR3 is TGTGCCAGCATGGGTTGGCAGGGAGGGACCGGGGAGCTGTTTTTT. Protein product: CASMGWQGGTGELFF.

This clonotype was seen more than once but under ten times. The CDR3 nucleotides are TGCGCCAGCAGCCAAGTCCGAGCCGGGGAGCTGTTTTTT. This translates into CASSQVRAGELFF. This chain joins TRBV4-3 and TRBJ2-2, with unresolved D. This CDR3 is built from 13 residues. Trimming removed 1 base at V and 6 bases at J, with 6 bases between. Looked up from germline, CDR1 is LGHNA and CDR2 is YSLEER.

V and J are TRBV7-2 and TRBJ2-5; D is unclear. Germline CDR1 is SGHTA and CDR2 is FQGNSA. The V end lost 5 bases, the J end lost 5 bases, and 15 bases lay between the germline ends. CDR3 length equals 14 residues. Written as DNA, the CDR3 is TGTGCCAGCAGCCCAATTGGATTGGGGGAGACCCAGTACTTC. This codes for CASSPIGLGETQYF.

This clonotype has only a few counts. The chain has TRBV25-1 and TRBJ2-7, with D uncertain. Trimming stripped 3 bases from V and 2 bases from J, with 11 bases between. The germline gives CDR1 MGHDK, CDR2 SYGVNS. CDR3 size: 14 residues. CDR3 region: CASSDVHGAYEQYF. Written as DNA, the CDR3 is TGTGCCAGCAGTGACGTCCACGGTGCCTACGAGCAGTACTTC.

This clonotype was seen a few times. V is TRBV20-1 and J is TRBJ2-3; D unresolved. CDR3 length equals 13 residues. CDR1 and CDR2 from the germline V gene are DFQATT and SNEGSKA (reference sequence). Trimming removed 2 bases from V and 3 bases from J, with 9 bases in between. In nucleotides, the CDR3 is TGCAGTGCTAGAAGAACAGAAACAGATACGCAGTATTTT. This translates into CSARRTETDTQYF.

This clonotype turned up a few times. The chain employs TRBV6-5 and TRBJ2-3; maybe TRBD2 (6 bases). V was clipped by 1 base and J by 6 bases, with 11 bases between them. The CDR3 extends over 14 amino acids. Germline assignment: CDR1 MNHEY and CDR2 SVGAGI. CDR3 protein: CASSYWRDGDTQYF. In nucleotides, the CDR3 is TGTGCCAGCAGTTACTGGAGGGATGGGGATACGCAGTATTTT.

This clonotype was seen more than once but under ten times. This chain connects TRBV10-3 to TRBJ1-5; D is uncertain. Germline assignment: CDR1 ENHRY and CDR2 SYGVKD. This CDR3 has 14 amino acids. Trimming pared 3 bases from V and 7 bases from J, leaving 13 bases between. The CDR3 DNA sequence: TGTGCCATCAGTGACGGGCAGGCCGCGCAGCCCCAGCATTTT. Its translation is CAISDGQAAQPQHF.

CDR3 sequence (DNA): TGTGCCAGCAGCTTAGTGCGGGGTTTCGGGGAGACCCAGTACTTC. Translated, it gives CASSLVRGFGETQYF. The chain is built from TRBV7-2 and TRBJ2-5; maybe TRBD2 (6 bases). V lost 1 base and J 5 bases, leaving 14 bases between the germline ends. Germline loops: CDR1 SGHTA, CDR2 FQGNSA. There are 15 residues in the CDR3.

This clonotype was seen only a few times. The chain carries TRBV5-1 and TRBJ2-5; D is uncertain. The CDR3 extends over 14 amino acids. The V gene's germline CDR1 is SGHRS and CDR2 YFSETQ. V lost 3 bases and J lost 5, with 14 bases in between. CDR3 in amino acids: CASSYRVLGETQYF. For the CDR3, the DNA is TGCGCCAGCAGCTACCGGGTTCTGGGGGAGACCCAGTACTTC.

This clonotype was counted only a few times. The chain combines TRBV10-3 with TRBJ2-3; 11 positions match TRBD2. CDR1 is ENHRY and CDR2 is SYGVKD in the germline V gene. This CDR3 has 15 residues. Trimming took 8 bases from V and 0 from J; bases not matched to a gene: 4. The DNA for the CDR3 is TGTGCCATCGCGGGACTAGCGGAGAGCACAGATACGCAGTATTTT. Residues: CAIAGLAESTDTQYF.

This clonotype was counted between two and nine times. V and J are TRBV29-1 and TRBJ1-1, with D hard to call. The V end was cut by 6 bases, the J end by 4 bases, with 12 bases between. Germline V gene data show CDR1 as SQVTM and CDR2 as ANQGSEA. The CDR3 spans 12 residues. Here the CDR3 reads CSVRWGGTEAFF. CDR3 bases: TGCAGCGTCAGATGGGGTGGCACTGAAGCTTTCTTT.

This clonotype was detected only a few times. The chain has TRBV7-8 and TRBJ2-5, with 10 bases matching TRBD2. The CDR3 consists of 16 residues. The V gene's germline CDR1 is SGHVS and CDR2 FQNEAQ. Trimming cost V 5 bases and J 7 bases; bases outside gene matches: 13. The CDR3 DNA sequence: TGTGCCAGCAGCCAGGGTAGCGGGGGGTTCCTGCGGACCCAGTACTTC. Amino acid sequence: CASSQGSGGFLRTQYF.